Below, 27 T cell receptor beta chains from the same sample are listed, as sequenced in a study of OX40 agonist ivuxolimab in advanced cancers. This table comes from immunoSEQ multiplex PCR, and its TCRdb copy is limited to in-frame clones, with some not included. The sample contains about 60,000 clones, around 90% of which appear only once. The input for sequencing was CD4+ or CD8+ T cells sorted from blood, taken in a trial of the OX40 agonist ivuxolimab. The receptor set was obtained from an adult with an advanced solid tumor such as melanoma, head and neck, liver or kidney cancer.

The chain employs TRBV7-3 and TRBJ2-7; 7 bases line up with TRBD2. Germline CDR1 and CDR2: SGHTA and FQGTGA. V trimming: 11 bases; J trimming: 1 base; junction bases outside the gene matches: 8. This CDR3 region has 13 residues. As DNA, the CDR3 is TGTGCCCGAGGGGCAGCGGGGTCCTACGAGCAGTACTTC. Its translation is CARGAAGSYEQYF.

This chain connects TRBV30 to TRBJ2-4, with D possibly matching TRBD2 (6 bases). Trimming pared 2 bases from V and 2 bases from J, leaving 7 bases between. This CDR3 is built from 13 residues. Looked up from germline, CDR1 is GTSNPN and CDR2 is SVGIG (reference sequence). The CDR3 sequence: CAWSRGSKNIQYF. In DNA form, the CDR3 reads TGTGCCTGGAGTCGGGGGTCCAAAAACATTCAGTACTTC.

The rearrangement joins TRBV15 to TRBJ2-2; D gene unclear. V was pared by 1 base and J by 7 bases, with 1 base between. Per the germline V gene, CDR1 is LNHNV and CDR2 is YYDKDF (reference sequence). This CDR3 has 11 amino acids. The CDR3 loop reads CATSRGGELFF. The DNA for the CDR3 is TGTGCCACCAGCAGAGGCGGGGAGCTGTTTTTT.

V and J are TRBV7-9 and TRBJ2-2; D ambiguous. From germline, CDR1 is SEHNR and CDR2 FQNEAQ (reference sequence). CDR3 length: 18 residues. The V end lost 0 bases, the J end lost 4 bases, and 18 bases lay between the germline ends. In DNA form, the CDR3 reads TGTGCCAGCAGCTTAGCCCCGGCAGAGGCAGGCTCCACCGGGGAGCTGTTTTTT. Amino acids: CASSLAPAEAGSTGELFF.

The V gene is TRBV7-2, the J gene TRBJ2-7; a weak D match, TRBD1 (8 bases). V was shortened by 4 bases and J by 3 bases, with 13 bases between the two germline ends. The CDR3 is made up of 14 amino acids. CDR1 SGHTA and CDR2 FQGNSA come from the germline V gene. The CDR3 sequence is CASSSQGGIYEQYF. CDR3 sequence (DNA): TGTGCCAGCAGCTCACAGGGGGGGATCTACGAGCAGTACTTC.

V is TRBV19 and J is TRBJ2-7; the D gene is possibly TRBD2 (6 bases). The germline gives CDR1 LNHDA, CDR2 SQIVND (reference sequence). Trimming stripped 4 bases from V and 0 bases from J, with 13 bases between. The CDR3 is made up of 15 amino acids. The CDR3 DNA reads as TGTGCCAGTAGTAATTGGGGGGAAAGCTCCTACGAGCAGTACTTC. It is translated as CASSNWGESSYEQYF.

V usage is TRBV2 and J usage is TRBJ1-5; D is uncertain. Germline V gene sequence: CDR1 SNHLY, CDR2 FYNNEI. The CDR3 has 15 amino acids. Trimming cost V 1 base and J 4 bases, with 11 bases left between them. CDR3 sequence: CASSEGRRINQPQHF. CDR3 bases: TGTGCCAGCAGTGAAGGTCGACGGATTAATCAGCCCCAGCATTTT.

This clone occurred once. CDR3 coding DNA: TGTGCCAGTGAGCCCGTGCGTAATCAGCCCCAGCATTTT. It specifies CASEPVRNQPQHF. The V and J genes are TRBV6-1 and TRBJ1-5; D remains unclear. Deletions cut 9 bases from V and 4 bases from J, with 13 bases between. This CDR3 comprises 13 residues. Germline assignment: CDR1 MNHNS and CDR2 SASEGT.

The chain uses TRBV29-1 and TRBJ1-3; no definite D call. Trimming pared 5 bases from V and 3 bases from J, leaving 5 bases between. This CDR3 contains 11 residues. Per germline, CDR1 SQVTM and CDR2 ANQGSEA. CDR3 DNA: TGCAGCGTTTGGGTTGGAAACACCATATATTTT. The encoded protein is CSVWVGNTIYF.

The rearrangement links TRBV30 to TRBJ2-1, with a possible D match to TRBD1 (5 bases). V was clipped by 5 bases and J by 0 bases, with 17 bases between them. CDR1 is GTSNPN, CDR2 SVGIG, per germline (reference sequence). The CDR3 loop spans 16 amino acids. In DNA, the CDR3 is TGTGCCTGGGTCGGGCCCTCAGGGATCTCCTACAATGAGCAGTTCTTC. This translates into CAWVGPSGISYNEQFF.

The count of this clone is one. This chain uses TRBV20-1 with TRBJ1-1; D call uncertain. There are 11 residues in the CDR3. The germline V gene encodes CDR1 DFQATT and CDR2 SNEGSKA (reference sequence). V was pared by 4 bases and J by 0 bases, with 3 bases between. CDR3 DNA sequence: TGCAGTGCTATCCTGAACACTGAAGCTTTCTTT. Amino acids: CSAILNTEAFF.

The CDR3 DNA reads as TGTGCCAGCAGCCCCTTGGGGGGCAATGAGCAGTTCTTC. Translation: CASSPLGGNEQFF. The genes are TRBV4-2 and TRBJ2-1, with D perhaps matching TRBD2 (6 bases). The CDR3 consists of 13 residues. The ends were cut back, 4 bases at V and 6 bases at J, with 10 bases in the middle. CDR1 LGHNA and CDR2 YNFKEQ come from the germline V gene.

DNA for the CDR3: TGTGCCAGCTCACCCCTGCGGGCTGGGATGAACACTGAAGCTTTCTTT. Encoded protein: CASSPLRAGMNTEAFF. V gene TRBV18 combines with J gene TRBJ1-1; D unclear. Germline lookup yields CDR1 KGHSH and CDR2 LQKENI. The ends were cut back, 3 bases at V and 0 bases at J, with 14 bases in the middle. CDR3 size: 16 residues.

The V gene is TRBV30, the J gene TRBJ2-7, with 7 nucleotides matching TRBD1. The V gene's germline CDR1 is GTSNPN and CDR2 SVGIG (reference sequence). This CDR3 region has 12 residues. The CDR3 nucleotides read TGTGCATGGGGCAGGGGGACCTACGAGCAGTACTTC. Amino acid sequence: CAWGRGTYEQYF.

This clone was counted once. One end of the junction is discordant with germline, which a read error may explain. V usage is TRBV25-1 and J usage is TRBJ2-1; 8 bases agree with TRBD1. The CDR3 sequence is 11 residues long. CDR1 is MGHDK and CDR2 is SYGVNS in the germline V gene. The DNA of the CDR3 is TGTGCCAGCCAGGAGGGGACAGGAAAGATCTTC. Amino acid sequence: CASQEGTGKIF.

This clone is a singleton in its sample. The chain employs TRBV10-3 and TRBJ1-1, with TRBD1 identical over 8 bases. Germline trimming cut 10 bases from V and 7 bases from J; bases unmatched to any gene: 11. This CDR3 has 13 residues. CDR1 is ENHRY and CDR2 is SYGVKD in the germline V gene. In DNA, the CDR3 is TGTGCCACCCGAGGCGGACAGGGAGTTGAAGCTTTCTTT. The encoded protein is CATRGGQGVEAFF.

The chain joins TRBV28 to TRBJ2-3, with a tentative D call TRBD2 (6 bases). The CDR3 spans 15 residues. Germline V gene data show CDR1 as MDHEN and CDR2 as SYDVKM. Trimming pared 6 bases from V and 2 bases from J, leaving 15 bases between. CDR3 nucleotide sequence: TGTGCCAGCAGACTGGACGGGAGTTACACAGATACGCAGTATTTT. Translating it yields CASRLDGSYTDTQYF.

The chain has TRBV27 and TRBJ2-1; TRBD1 is a possible D gene (5 bases). Germline CDR1 is MNHEY and CDR2 is SMNVEV (reference sequence). Trimming took 5 bases from V and 9 from J, leaving 23 bases between them. This CDR3 has 16 amino acids. The CDR3 reads CASSQTSGQFGAEQFF. CDR3 DNA sequence: TGTGCCAGCAGTCAAACCTCGGGCCAGTTTGGGGCTGAGCAGTTCTTC.

The chain carries TRBV2 and TRBJ1-1; D not resolved. In germline, CDR1 is SNHLY, CDR2 FYNNEI. V was trimmed by 1 base and J by 0 bases, leaving 9 bases between them. This CDR3 spans 15 amino acids. The CDR3 loop reads CASSEGVRMNTEAFF. In DNA, the CDR3 is TGTGCCAGCAGTGAAGGGGTCAGGATGAACACTGAAGCTTTCTTT.

The rearrangement uses TRBV19 and TRBJ2-5; D is unresolved. The CDR3 loop spans 16 amino acids. CDR1 LNHDA and CDR2 SQIVND come from the germline V gene (reference sequence). V was trimmed by 3 bases and J by 5 bases, leaving 19 bases between them. This chain's CDR3 is CASSIGLAGLRETQYF. The CDR3 nucleotides read TGTGCCAGTAGTATCGGGTTGGCAGGCCTGAGGGAGACCCAGTACTTC. Combining the CDR3 with reference TRBV19 and TRBJ2-5 gives the whole variable domain DGGITQSPKYLFRKEGQNVTLSCEQNLNHDAMYWYRQDPGQGLRLIYYSQIVNDFQKGDIAEGYSVSREKKESFPLTVTSAQKNPTAFYLCASSIGLAGLRETQYFGPGTRLLVL.

The chain joins TRBV15 to TRBJ2-5; D is tentatively TRBD1 or TRBD2 (5 bases each). The V gene's germline CDR1 is LNHNV and CDR2 YYDKDF (reference sequence). The V end was cut by 5 bases, the J end by 7 bases, with 14 bases between. The CDR3 spans 13 residues. The CDR3 coding sequence is TGTGCCACCAGCTGGGACCCCACGGGGACCCAGTACTTC. This sequence encodes CATSWDPTGTQYF.

The chain combines TRBV5-4 with TRBJ2-2, with TRBD2 matching 7 bases. The CDR3 covers 16 residues. With 4 bases clipped from V and 0 bases from J, the junction kept 6 bases outside the gene matches. Germline-derived CDR1 and CDR2 are SGHNT and YYREEE (reference sequence). The CDR3 loop reads CASSRELAANTGELFF. The CDR3 nucleotides read TGTGCCAGCAGCCGAGAGCTAGCGGCGAACACCGGGGAGCTGTTTTTT.

This chain connects TRBV5-1 to TRBJ2-5; no reliable D call. Germline lookup yields CDR1 SGHRS and CDR2 YFSETQ. There are 12 residues in the CDR3. Trimming left V 2 bases short and J 4 bases short, with 6 bases between. In DNA, the CDR3 is TGCGCCAGCAGCTTTGCCGGAGAGACCCAGTACTTC. It encodes CASSFAGETQYF. Full variable domain (outside the CDR3, taken from reference TRBV5-1 and TRBJ2-5): KAGVTQTPRYLIKTRGQQVTLSCSPISGHRSVSWYQQTPGQGLQFLFEYFSETQRNKGNFPGRFSGRQFSNSRSEMNVSTLELGDSALYLCASSFAGETQYFGPGTRLLVL.

This rearrangement joins TRBV9 to TRBJ2-5, with D possibly TRBD1 on 5 matching bases. CDR1 is SGDLS, CDR2 YYNGEE, per germline. V lost 1 base and J lost 3, with 13 bases in between. The CDR3 extends over 15 amino acids. The CDR3 nucleotides are TGTGCCAGCAGCGTATTCGGCGACAGTAAAGAGACCCAGTACTTC. This encodes CASSVFGDSKETQYF.

This sequence joins TRBV7-6 and TRBJ2-7, with 7 bases fitting TRBD1. CDR1 is SGHVS and CDR2 is FNYEAQ in the germline V gene. This CDR3 has 14 residues. V dropped 1 base and J dropped 5; count of bases not matched to a gene: 5. This CDR3 reads CASSLGQGIDEQYF. DNA of the CDR3: TGTGCCAGCAGCTTAGGACAGGGAATCGACGAGCAGTACTTC.

The genes are TRBV28 and TRBJ1-5; the D gene is possibly TRBD1 (6 bases). This CDR3 is built from 13 residues. CDR1 MDHEN and CDR2 SYDVKM come from the germline V gene. V was clipped by 7 bases and J by 0 bases, with 7 bases between them. CDR3 residues: CASKGDSNQPQHF. The CDR3 nucleotides are TGTGCCAGCAAGGGGGATAGCAATCAGCCCCAGCATTTT.

This chain uses TRBV7-2 with TRBJ1-2; D unresolved. This CDR3 is 16 amino acids long. Trimming took 5 bases from V and 4 from J, leaving 20 bases between them. Germline CDR1 SGHTA, CDR2 FQGNSA. CDR3 sequence: CASSPNPGGTFYGYTF. The CDR3 nucleotides are TGTGCCAGCAGCCCTAACCCTGGAGGTACCTTCTATGGCTACACCTTC. Complete variable domain (other parts from reference TRBV7-2 and TRBJ1-2): GAGVSQSPSNKVTEKGKDVELRCDPISGHTALYWYRQSLGQGLEFLIYFQGNSAPDKSGLPSDRFSAERTGGSVSTLTIQRTQQEDSAVYLCASSPNPGGTFYGYTFGSGTRLTVV.